This T cell receptor beta chain was found in a study of blood T cell repertoires in COVID-19. Study information: T cells, B-cell-depleted T cells, or PBMCs supplied cDNA or gDNA.

Original processing notes: Estimation of nucleated cell counts relied on the amplification of reference gene primers. Sequencing used immunoSEQ multiplex PCR; TCRdb keeps in-frame clones, though not all of them. Clone size and the V and J calls come from that table; the DNA yielded D and trimming. This sample has a few hundred thousand clones, with roughly 90% found just once. The germline V gene encodes CDR1 MNHEY and CDR2 SMNVEV (reference sequence). After removal of 3 bases from V and 5 bases from J, the junction contained 8 bases not matched to a gene. There are 15 residues in the CDR3. The sample consisted of PBMCs or T cells enriched from blood (not recorded which). V and J are TRBV27 and TRBJ2-7, with TRBD1 matching 9 bases. The sequence was collected from a woman in her 30s who had recovered from COVID-19. This chain's CDR3 is CASSFTGQGAHEQYF. The CDR3 bases are TGTGCCAGCAGTTTTACGGGACAGGGAGCCCACGAGCAGTACTTC.